Listed here are 13 T cell receptor beta chains from one sample, sequenced in a study of vaccination and CD4 T cells after COVID-19. Cultured CD4+ T cell DNA underwent sequencing with the Oncomine TCR Beta short-read assay. TCRdb itself ran the PCR reads through MiXCR, one entry per CDR3 protein. The sample includes more than 9,000 distinct CDR3 sequences, under 70% of them seen just once. This sample's treatment: approximately 9-day PBMC culture with coronavirus spike peptide pools or control peptides (ViraFEST assay). Antigens of these TCRs are unknown. The specimen sequenced was CD4+ T cells from blood, cultured in vitro. The receptors were sampled from a human donor who had recovered from COVID-19.

The CDR3 spells CASSELDQPQHF. The CDR3 nucleotides are TGTGCCAGCAGTGAATTGGATCAGCCCCAGCATTTT. The chain couples TRBV6-1 to TRBJ1-5, with unresolved D. In germline, CDR1 is MNHNS, CDR2 SASEGT. The CDR3 consists of 12 residues. With 2 bases removed from V and 5 bases from J, the gap between germline ends came to 4 bases.

The CDR3 region is CASSRPSGRPYNEQFF. The DNA for the CDR3 is TGTGCCAGCAGTCGCCCTAGCGGGAGACCCTACAATGAGCAGTTCTTC. This chain uses TRBV27 with TRBJ2-1; 10 bases are shared with TRBD2. Germline V CDR1 and CDR2: MNHEY, SMNVEV (reference sequence). V trimming: 5 bases; J trimming: 2 bases; junction bases outside the gene matches: 6. The CDR3 runs to 16 residues.

The chain is built from TRBV11-3 and TRBJ2-5, with 13 bases identical to TRBD2. The CDR3 length is 16 residues. V dropped 5 bases and J dropped 1; count of bases not matched to a gene: 4. In germline, CDR1 is SGHNT, CDR2 YENEEA. The CDR3: CASSLGTSGAQETQYF. The DNA for the CDR3 is TGTGCCAGCAGCCTCGGGACTAGCGGGGCCCAAGAGACCCAGTACTTC.

The count of this clonotype is one. The genes are TRBV6-2 or TRBV6-3 and TRBJ1-1; TRBD1 aligns across 9 bases. Losses at the gene ends were 6 bases for V and 4 bases for J; bases not matched to a gene: 3. The CDR3 contains 13 residues. Germline V gives CDR1 MNHEY, CDR2 SVGEGT. CDR3 region: CASSRTGATEAFF. The CDR3 nucleotides are TGTGCCAGCAGCCGGACAGGGGCCACTGAAGCTTTCTTT.

V usage is TRBV7-8 and J usage is TRBJ2-2, with 8 nucleotides matching TRBD2. Per germline, CDR1 SGHVS and CDR2 FQNEAQ. The CDR3 extends over 16 amino acids. The J segment lost 7 bases and the V segment lost 2 bases, leaving 9 bases of the junction unmatched. The DNA for the CDR3 is TGTGCCAGCAGCTTAAGATTCGGGGGGGCTGTCGGGGAGCTGTTTTTT. It translates to CASSLRFGGAVGELFF.

This clonotype was counted only a few times. The rearrangement uses TRBV12-3 or TRBV12-4 and TRBJ2-5; D is unresolved. The CDR3 runs to 14 residues. V lost 1 base and J lost 1, with 7 bases in between. Here the CDR3 reads CASSLGGSQETQYF. As DNA, the CDR3 is TGTGCCAGCAGTTTAGGGGGATCCCAAGAGACCCAGTACTTC.

The J gene is TRBJ2-1, the V gene TRBV11-3; D may be TRBD1 or TRBD2 (5 bases each). CDR3 length equals 15 residues. The ends were cut back, 5 bases at V and 0 bases at J, with 11 bases in the middle. Per germline, CDR1 SGHNT and CDR2 YENEEA. The CDR3 spells CASSLGESSYNEQFF. Written as DNA, the CDR3 is TGTGCCAGCAGCCTAGGGGAGAGCTCCTACAATGAGCAGTTCTTC.

This clonotype was seen more than once but under ten times. This rearrangement joins TRBV15 to TRBJ1-5, with 8 nucleotides matching TRBD1. The V segment lost 2 bases and the J segment 4 bases; nucleotides outside the gene matches: 7. The CDR3 spans 16 residues. From germline, CDR1 is LNHNV and CDR2 YYDKDF (reference sequence). The CDR3 protein is CATSRLGTGENQPQHF. In DNA, the CDR3 is TGTGCCACCAGCAGATTAGGGACAGGTGAAAATCAGCCCCAGCATTTT.

This clonotype was counted a few times. The chain employs TRBV6-2 or TRBV6-3 and TRBJ2-5; D perhaps matches TRBD2 (5 bases). Trimming took off 7 bases at V and 5 bases at J, with 17 bases between the two ends. Germline V CDR1 and CDR2: MNHEY, SVGEGT. This CDR3 region has 14 residues. Here the CDR3 DNA reads TGTGCCAGCAAGTGGGGTAGCGCGGGCGAGACCCAGTACTTC. This translates into CASKWGSAGETQYF.

The rearrangement links TRBV30 to TRBJ1-2; 9 nucleotides agree with TRBD1. The CDR3 runs 13 residues. Germline assignment: CDR1 GTSNPN and CDR2 SVGIG (reference sequence). Trimming removed 8 bases from V and 5 bases from J; junction bases left unmatched: 9. CDR3 sequence: CAGTGGNGYGYTF. In DNA, the CDR3 is TGTGCCGGCACAGGGGGCAATGGTTATGGCTACACCTTC.

The gene calls are TRBV19 and TRBJ2-7; D might be TRBD1 or TRBD2, each matching 7 bases. V gave up 1 base and J gave up 4 bases, with 11 bases separating them. Germline V CDR1 and CDR2: LNHDA, SQIVND (reference sequence). The CDR3 has 14 amino acids. The CDR3 DNA reads TGTGCCAGTAGTATAGCAGGGGGGGGTTACGAGCAGTACTTC. Translating gives CASSIAGGGYEQYF.

V and J are TRBV7-9 and TRBJ1-2; D unresolved. Germline CDR1 is SEHNR and CDR2 is FQNEAQ (reference sequence). The CDR3 is 14 residues long. V lost 1 base and J 4 bases, leaving 10 bases between the germline ends. CDR3 sequence reads: CASSLGGQVYGYTF. The CDR3 bases are TGTGCCAGCAGCTTAGGGGGTCAGGTCTATGGCTACACCTTC.

This chain links TRBV10-2 with TRBJ1-1; no clear D gene. Trimming removed 7 bases at V and 8 bases at J, with 14 bases between. Germline CDR1 and CDR2: WSHSY and SAAADI. This CDR3 is built from 12 residues. CDR3 DNA sequence: TGCGCCAGCAAGGACCCCCCGAGGGAAGCTTTCTTT. This gives the protein CASKDPPREAFF.